This T cell receptor beta chain was sequenced during a study of blood T cell repertoires in COVID-19. Libraries were prepared by immunoSEQ multiplex PCR; TCRdb keeps only in-frame clonotypes and omits some of them. The table records 250,000 to 350,000 clones, roughly 86% of them present only once. The ends lost 5 bases at V and 5 bases at J; junction bases unmatched: 7. This CDR3 region has 14 residues. Germline lookup yields CDR1 MDHEN and CDR2 SYDVKM. Participants classified as exposed had met a COVID-19 case within 2 weeks before study entry. This TCR came from a woman aged 45-65 years who had been exposed to COVID-19. The J gene is TRBJ2-5, the V gene TRBV28; 8 nucleotides match TRBD2. The sample comprised PBMCs or T cells enriched from blood (not recorded which). The DNA for the CDR3 is TGTGCCAGCAGTCGGGAGGGCCGTTGGGAGACCCAGTACTTC. Translating it yields CASSREGRWETQYF. Complete variable domain (other parts from reference TRBV28 and TRBJ2-5): DVKVTQSSRYLVKRTGEKVFLECVQDMDHENMFWYRQDPGLGLRLIYFSYDVKMKEKGDIPEGYSVSREKKERFSLILESASTNQTSMYLCASSREGRWETQYFGPGTRLLVL.